This T cell receptor beta chain was identified in a study of STAT3 mutations in large granular lymphocyte leukemia. Germline V gene data show CDR1 as MGHRA and CDR2 as YSYEKL. The length of the CDR3 is 18 residues. V dropped 0 bases and J dropped 4; count of bases not matched to a gene: 10. Roughly 39,000 productive templates were obtained per sample on average. Assay used: immunoSEQ multiplex PCR; TCRdb lists only in-frame clones, some missing. Altogether about 19,000 clones are present, around 92% being singletons, with the ten largest covering over 40%. With regard to this clone: The target antigen is unknown.

Regarding the study as a whole: All newly emerging clones after therapy were STAT3 wild type. Sampling intervals varied between patients and samples. At least one immunodominant TCR beta clonotype appeared in every T-cell large granular lymphocyte leukemia patient.

The specimen was peripheral blood mononuclear cells. The chain couples TRBV4-1 to TRBJ2-3, with 10 bases fitting TRBD2. The receptor was derived from a man aged 60 to 69 with T-cell large granular lymphocyte leukemia. Some clones in this sample may be carry-over from other donors' samples. This CDR3 is CASSQDREREGRADTQYF. CDR3 DNA sequence: TGCGCCAGCAGCCAAGATAGAGAGCGGGAGGGCCGAGCAGATACGCAGTATTTT.